These T cell receptor beta chains were read from a single sample in a study of blood T cell repertoires in COVID-19. The method was immunoSEQ multiplex PCR; TCRdb's version includes in-frame clones alone and lacks a portion of them. This repertoire shows 300,000 to 350,000 clones, roughly 87% found once; its top ten account for roughly 1%. The specimen was PBMCs or T cells enriched from blood (not recorded which). Receptor source: a woman aged 25 to 39 who had recovered from COVID-19. Both conserved end residues are part of each CDR3.

J gene: TRBJ1-4
V gene: TRBV9
CDR3 protein: CASTRGTGNEKLFF

J gene: TRBJ2-5
V gene: TRBV19
CDR3 protein: CASSDQGQETQYF

J gene: TRBJ1-4
V gene: TRBV19
CDR3 protein: CASTPGRYNEKLFF

J gene: TRBJ2-3
V gene: TRBV11-2
CDR3 protein: CASRTTGTYGTDTQYF

J gene: TRBJ1-5
V gene: TRBV18
CDR3 protein: CASSRTEDQPQHF

J gene: TRBJ1-5
V gene: TRBV19
CDR3 protein: CASSINPFPGQGAGNQPQHF

J gene: TRBJ1-2
V gene: TRBV18
CDR3 protein: CASSPKGADYGYTF

J gene: TRBJ2-3
V gene: TRBV7-7
CDR3 protein: CASSLGSSSDTQYF

J gene: TRBJ2-2
V gene: TRBV6-5
CDR3 protein: CASSSRQGAWTGELFF

J gene: TRBJ2-3
V gene: TRBV14
CDR3 protein: CASSQGIRGRGADTQYF

J gene: TRBJ1-1
V gene: TRBV2
CDR3 protein: CASRGGTGVGTEAFF

J gene: TRBJ2-1
V gene: TRBV6-2/TRBV6-3
CDR3 protein: CASSRRAGMNEQFF